This T cell receptor beta chain comes out of a study of blood T cell repertoires in COVID-19. Clones were sequenced by immunoSEQ multiplex PCR, and TCRdb holds only the in-frame ones, with some missing. The sample includes around 97,000 clones, roughly 90% of them seen just once. In germline, CDR1 is SGHDN, CDR2 FVKESK. This CDR3 is 14 amino acids long. V shed 4 bases and J shed 2 bases, with 12 bases lying between them. The chain employs TRBV14 and TRBJ2-7; D remains ambiguous. The sequenced sample consisted of peripheral blood. This clonotype originated in a human donor in a cohort sampled during active COVID-19. Here the CDR3 DNA reads TGTGCCAGCAGCCGCCCCTCACGGGCCTACGAGCAGTACTTC. This gives the protein CASSRPSRAYEQYF.